The TCR beta chain described here comes from a study of high-grade serous ovarian cancer treatment subgroups. For the study at large: Mean per sample: approximately 14,000 reads, some 7,500 unique TCR beta rearrangements.

About this clone: The antigen is not known.

Germline assignment: CDR1 MNHNY and CDR2 SVGAGI (reference sequence). CDR3 length: 11 amino acids. Deletions cut 7 bases from V and 1 base from J, with 4 bases between. Tumor tissue was taken before any definitive surgery or chemotherapy was given. Profiled with immunoSEQ multiplex PCR; TCRdb holds only in-frame clones, not every one. The table records 4,000 to 6,000 clones, 69% of them present only once. Study results and caveats: Different patients shared almost no repertoire; same-patient tumors shared about 0.11 to 0.79. The analyses considered CDR3 and ignored CDR1 and CDR2. These tumor repertoires lack spatial information from bulk sequencing.

This clonotype was obtained from a human donor with high-grade serous ovarian cancer. Source material: tumor tissue. The chain uses TRBV6-6 and TRBJ1-1; D is unclear. The CDR3, as DNA: TGTGCCAGCATGGGGAACACTGAAGCTTTCTTT. Translating gives CASMGNTEAFF.